Presented here are 21 T cell receptor beta chains from one specimen sequenced in a study of blood T cell repertoires in COVID-19. Using immunoSEQ multiplex PCR, the repertoire was profiled, and TCRdb retains in-frame clones only, with some absent. The table records approximately 140,000 clones, approximately 87% of them present only once. Material for sequencing was PBMCs or T cells enriched from blood (not recorded which). These receptors all stem from a man between 45 and 60 years old in a cohort exposed to, infected with or recovered from COVID-19 (not recorded which).

This chain joins TRBV5-1 and TRBJ2-7; 10 bases align to TRBD2. CDR3 size: 15 residues. Trimming took 4 bases from V and 2 from J; bases not matched to a gene: 6. The germline V gene encodes CDR1 SGHRS and CDR2 YFSETQ. The CDR3 loop is CASSQSSGSPYEQYF. For the CDR3, the DNA is TGCGCCAGCAGCCAGTCTAGCGGGAGTCCCTACGAGCAGTACTTC.

The V gene is TRBV4-1, the J gene TRBJ1-1; TRBD1 aligns across 9 bases. This CDR3 contains 19 residues. Germline values: CDR1 MGHRA, CDR2 YSYEKL. The ends lost 0 bases at V and 5 bases at J; junction bases unmatched: 16. The chain's CDR3 is CASSQERGFRDREDTEAFF. The DNA for the CDR3 is TGCGCCAGCAGCCAAGAACGGGGTTTCCGGGACAGGGAAGATACTGAAGCTTTCTTT.

The rearrangement links TRBV5-5 to TRBJ2-5; 8 positions agree with TRBD1. The ends lost 6 bases at V and 5 bases at J; junction bases unmatched: 12. The CDR3 runs 15 residues. Germline V gene data show CDR1 as SGHKS and CDR2 as YYEKEE (reference sequence). The CDR3 protein is CASTNAQGVGETQYF. CDR3 DNA sequence: TGTGCCAGCACCAACGCACAGGGGGTCGGGGAGACCCAGTACTTC.

V gene TRBV6-5 combines with J gene TRBJ2-3; maybe TRBD2 (6 bases). The germline V gene encodes CDR1 MNHEY and CDR2 SVGAGI. There are 12 residues in the CDR3. V was pared by 7 bases and J by 5 bases, with 10 bases between. CDR3 DNA: TGTGCCAGCAAGAGAGCGGGAGATACGCAGTATTTT. This translates into CASKRAGDTQYF.

This clone was recorded once. The chain couples TRBV7-6 to TRBJ2-2; tentatively, D is TRBD2 (6 bases). The V end was cut by 5 bases, the J end by 1 base, with 11 bases between. The V gene's germline CDR1 is SGHVS and CDR2 FNYEAQ. The CDR3 loop spans 15 amino acids. This CDR3 reads CASSPGLLNTGELFF. The CDR3 nucleotides read TGTGCCAGCAGCCCGGGACTCCTGAACACCGGGGAGCTGTTTTTT.

The chain uses TRBV6-5 and TRBJ2-1, with 7 bases matching TRBD1. The length of the CDR3 is 14 residues. CDR1 and CDR2 (germline): MNHEY, SVGAGI. After removal of 6 bases from V and 7 bases from J, the junction contained 9 bases not matched to a gene. CDR3 in amino acids: CASSFRDSRNEQFF. The DNA of the CDR3 is TGTGCCAGCAGCTTCCGGGACAGCAGGAATGAGCAGTTCTTC.

CDR3 residues: CASSSAGGTSPLHF. The DNA of the CDR3 is TGTGCCAGTAGTTCGGCAGGGGGTACATCACCCCTCCACTTT. V gene TRBV19 combines with J gene TRBJ1-6; 7 bases are a match to TRBD1. In germline, CDR1 is LNHDA, CDR2 SQIVND (reference sequence). The CDR3 is 14 residues long. After removal of 5 bases from V and 10 bases from J, the junction contained 8 bases not matched to a gene.

The chain joins TRBV7-6 to TRBJ2-1; 7 nucleotides match TRBD2. The V and J ends lost 3 bases and 6 bases, in that order; junction bases with no gene match: 8. This CDR3 is 15 amino acids long. CDR1 and CDR2 (germline): SGHVS, FNYEAQ. The CDR3 sequence: CASSFAGVGGNEQFF. The CDR3 nucleotides are TGTGCCAGCAGCTTTGCGGGAGTTGGTGGCAATGAGCAGTTCTTC.

This chain joins TRBV3-1 (or the pseudogene TRBV3-2) and TRBJ1-4; maybe TRBD1 (6 bases). Trimming stripped 8 bases from V and 7 bases from J, with 11 bases between. Germline CDR1 reads LGHDT; CDR2 reads YNNKEL (reference sequence). CDR3 length: 12 amino acids. CDR3: CASGAGVEKLFF. The CDR3 nucleotides read TGTGCCAGCGGGGCAGGGGTTGAAAAACTGTTTTTT.

The V gene is TRBV7-8, the J gene TRBJ2-7, with D possibly being TRBD1 (6 bases). The CDR3 extends over 14 amino acids. Trimming stripped 3 bases from V and 4 bases from J, with 13 bases between. Germline CDR1 is SGHVS and CDR2 is FQNEAQ. For the CDR3, the DNA is TGTGCCAGCAGCTTTGGTTCAGGGGATTACGAGCAGTACTTC. It translates to CASSFGSGDYEQYF.

The CDR3 protein is CASTIWGPGTGGGMNTEAFF. The CDR3 region has the DNA TGTGCCAGTACCATTTGGGGACCCGGGACAGGGGGCGGAATGAACACTGAAGCTTTCTTT. The chain joins TRBV19 to TRBJ1-1, with 12 bases matching TRBD1. The length of the CDR3 is 20 residues. CDR1 and CDR2 (germline): LNHDA, SQIVND (reference sequence). With 7 bases clipped from V and 0 bases from J, the junction kept 18 bases outside the gene matches.

The CDR3 DNA follows: TGCAGCGTTAAAACTAGCATCCTGGAGACCCAGTACTTC. Its protein is CSVKTSILETQYF. This sequence joins TRBV29-1 and TRBJ2-5; D is possibly TRBD2 (6 bases). There are 13 residues in the CDR3. Germline V gene lookup returns CDR1 SQVTM and CDR2 ANQGSEA. Trimming cost V 5 bases and J 5 bases, with 15 bases left between them.

This clone has only a few counts. The chain uses TRBV2 and TRBJ2-2; D may be TRBD1 (6 bases). CDR1 and CDR2 (germline): SNHLY, FYNNEI. Trimming stripped 6 bases from V and 1 base from J, with 9 bases between. The CDR3 is 14 amino acids. CDR3 coding DNA: TGTGCCAGCAGGGCGGACAGGAACACCGGGGAGCTGTTTTTT. This encodes CASRADRNTGELFF.

V and J are TRBV5-1 and TRBJ2-5, with D maybe TRBD2 (5 bases). The V gene lost 8 bases and the J gene lost 5 bases, with 16 bases spanning the gap. The CDR3 length is 13 residues. Germline V gene lookup returns CDR1 SGHRS and CDR2 YFSETQ. The CDR3 DNA is TGCGCCAGTCGTACTAGTTCCTGGGAGACCCAGTACTTC. This sequence encodes CASRTSSWETQYF.

This chain uses TRBV24-1 with TRBJ2-1; the match to TRBD2 covers 11 bases. The CDR3 sequence is 15 residues long. The germline V gene encodes CDR1 KGHDR and CDR2 SFDVKD. The trim removed 4 bases at V and 11 bases at J, leaving 9 bases unmatched. Here the CDR3 reads CATSDPTSGNIQQFF. DNA for the CDR3: TGTGCCACCAGTGACCCGACTAGCGGGAACATTCAGCAGTTCTTC.

The chain has TRBV9 and TRBJ2-3; 10 bases match TRBD1. This CDR3 is 16 amino acids long. Looked up from germline, CDR1 is SGDLS and CDR2 is YYNGEE. J lost 6 bases, V lost 3 bases, and 10 bases had no gene match. CDR3 bases: TGTGCCAGCAGCGCGAGACAGGGGGCCTATGGGGATACGCAGTATTTT. Translating it yields CASSARQGAYGDTQYF.

This chain connects TRBV27 to TRBJ1-6; weak D call: TRBD1 (6 bases). The V and J ends lost 2 bases and 5 bases respectively, with 10 bases between them. This CDR3 contains 15 residues. Germline assignment: CDR1 MNHEY and CDR2 SMNVEV (reference sequence). CDR3 residues: CASSLAKGDNSPLHF. CDR3 DNA: TGTGCCAGCAGTTTAGCCAAGGGGGATAATTCACCCCTCCACTTT.

The gene calls are TRBV7-7 and TRBJ2-5, with a tentative D call TRBD1 (6 bases). Looked up from germline, CDR1 is SSHAT and CDR2 is FNYEAQ (reference sequence). CDR3 length equals 13 residues. The V gene lost 5 bases and the J gene lost 4 bases, with 11 bases spanning the gap. CDR3 in DNA: TGTGCCAGCAGCGTGGCAGGGGCAGAGACCCAGTACTTC. Translating gives CASSVAGAETQYF.

The rearrangement links TRBV3-1 (or the pseudogene TRBV3-2) to TRBJ2-7, with 8 nucleotides matching TRBD1. The V gene end was trimmed by 4 bases and the J gene end by 7 bases; junction bases not matched to a gene: 9. This CDR3 has 14 amino acids. Germline-derived CDR1 and CDR2 are LGHDT and YNNKEL (reference sequence). The CDR3 sequence is CASSPGQGVDEQYF. The CDR3, as DNA: TGTGCCAGCAGCCCCGGACAGGGTGTGGATGAGCAGTACTTC.

The chain combines TRBV25-1 with TRBJ1-2; 9 nucleotides align to TRBD1. Per the germline V gene, CDR1 is MGHDK and CDR2 is SYGVNS. J was trimmed by 10 bases and V by 3 bases; bases with no gene match: 12. The CDR3 extends over 15 amino acids. CDR3 loop: CASSEPGQGILDYTF. The CDR3 nucleotides are TGTGCCAGCAGTGAGCCGGGACAGGGAATACTTGACTACACCTTC.

In its sample, this clone was seen once. This sequence joins TRBV5-1 and TRBJ1-2, with D tentatively TRBD1 (6 bases). Germline V gene lookup returns CDR1 SGHRS and CDR2 YFSETQ. Deletions cut 4 bases from V and 14 bases from J, with 27 bases between. The CDR3 runs to 15 residues. CDR3 sequence: CASSLDTGNLYGGTF. In DNA, the CDR3 is TGCGCCAGCAGCCTGGACACAGGGAACCTCTATGGTGGTACCTTC.